This TCR beta chain was sequenced in a study of blood T cell repertoires in COVID-19 (dated by TCRdb to about 2020). With regard to the full study: Samples from collaborators originated in the United States, Italy and Spain and spanned both the acute and convalescent phases of COVID-19. The prospective study material was composed of cDNA or gDNA derived from T cells, B-cell-depleted T cells, or PBMCs. Deeply sampled blood TCRbeta repertoires from subjects exposed to, actively infected with, or recovered from COVID-19 were included in the dataset. The repertoires were released in a freely available public database intended as a resource for research on the immune response to SARS-CoV-2. The samples were drawn from two sources: the first 160 participants of the ongoing ImmuneRACE study, and 1,200 or so subjects contributed by 6 global collaborators. Sample metadata almost always included a de-identified subject ID, COVID-19 status, age in years and sex. Where available, HLA class I and class II types were taken from metadata supplied by the sample provider and were not determined by assay-based typing. Results and caveats for the whole study, not just this receptor: How much clinical and demographic metadata was included differed by source and by participant, and the metadata was provided uncurated.

The immunoSEQ Assay, a bias-controlled multiplex PCR, was used to amplify TCRbeta CDR3 regions from genomic DNA. In the original analysis: The number of nucleated cells in each sample was estimated from the amplification of reference gene primers within the assay. To quantify the absolute abundance of each unique TCRbeta CDR3 rearrangement, sequence reads were collapsed and filtered. Productive Simpson clonality was computed per sample as the square root of Simpson's diversity index over productive rearrangements. Sourced from immuneACCESS, this table was stored by TCRdb with only in-frame sequences that have V and J called. A share of the clones is absent; for the studies checked, an unresolved V gene accounts for under half, and the remainder has no known explanation. The V and J calls and clone size were taken over from that table, and D and trimming were inferred from the DNA. This sample has roughly 300,000 clones in its table, and nearly 90% of those were observed once. Clones ranked in the top ten supply approximately 6% of the sample.

Enrolling through a virtual design, the prospective study's participants ranged in age from about 18 to 100 years and lived across around 25 United States geographic areas. In the prospective study, participants were assigned to cohorts based on the clinical history participants reported in a screening survey and a study questionnaire. Recovered participants in ImmuneRACE Cohort 3 were defined as having two consecutive negative NP/OP PCR tests, clearance from a healthcare professional, or resolution of symptoms. Mobile phlebotomists in the prospective study collected whole blood, serum and a nasopharyngeal or oropharyngeal swab from every participant. Additional blood draws and questionnaires over an approximately two-month period could optionally be provided by prospective study participants. Before DNA extraction, blood samples from the prospective study were shipped at room temperature or frozen.

CDR1 and CDR2 are read off the germline V gene as SGHTA and FQGTGA. Trimming takes 2 bases from V and 8 bases from J, and the germline ends sit 16 bases apart. The CDR3 runs 15 residues from the cysteine to the phenylalanine. Left in the record is the CDR3 DNA by itself, 45 bases read in frame from the first base. With respect to this clone: Its antigen has not been determined. No per-base quality is available; no much larger clone lies one base away.

The clonotype originates from a woman in her 30s who had recovered from COVID-19. The chain uses TRBV7-3 and TRBJ2-1, with TRBD2 as a weak D call on 6 bases. Sequenced material: PBMCs or T cells enriched from blood (not recorded which). The base sequence is TGTGCCAGCAGCTTAGACACCTCGGCGGGGTATGAGCAGTTCTTC. This is translated as CASSLDTSAGYEQFF.